Reported below is one T cell receptor beta chain. Antigen specificity is unknown. Time point reported: longitudinal time-point 1 (baseline). The unsorted libraries were prepared from 2 million PBMCs (stored at -80 C). The data are from a study of neurological immune-mediated disorders. The CDR3 has 13 amino acids. Germline V lookup: CDR1 SGHRS, CDR2 YFSETQ. V gave up 0 bases and J gave up 10 bases; unmatched junction bases: 6. TCRdb reanalysed the 5' RACE reads using MiXCR and keeps one entry per CDR3 protein. The sample consists of 67,000 or so distinct CDR3 sequences, roughly 13% of them appearing once. Study-level findings and limits: No CDR3 amino acid sequences recurred among expanded clones across subjects, suggesting private repertoires in all groups.

The receptor was derived from a female donor with HTLV-1-associated myelopathy (HAM/TSP). The chain joins TRBV5-1 to TRBJ1-1; 7 bases match TRBD1. The sample consisted of PBMCs. The CDR3 loop is CASSLEDRSPAFF. The CDR3 DNA is TGCGCCAGCAGCTTGGAGGACAGGTCGCCAGCTTTCTTT.